A single sample gave rise to the 9 T cell receptor beta chains below, sequenced in a study of identical twins. TCRdb used MiXCR to reprocess the 5' RACE reads, holding one entry per CDR3 protein. The top ten clones hold more than 4% of a sample with fewer than 900,000 distinct CDR3 sequences, about 20% of them seen once. The same sample was also studied in work on T cells expressing NK-cell markers.

Sequencing input: PBMCs. These receptors were taken from a woman aged 18 to 35 in good health.

The V call is TRBV7-9, the J call TRBJ1-4; D remains unclear. Per the germline V gene, CDR1 is SEHNR and CDR2 is FQNEAQ (reference sequence). There are 16 residues in the CDR3. V shed 5 bases and J shed 3 bases, with 16 bases lying between them. The DNA for the CDR3 is TGTGCCAGCAGCCTTTCACTAAGCGGAGCTAATGAAAAACTGTTTTTT. Its protein product is CASSLSLSGANEKLFF.

The sample holds many counts of this clonotype. The genes are TRBV12-3 or TRBV12-4 and TRBJ2-7, with 8 bases identical to TRBD1. The CDR3 sequence is 13 residues long. The CDR3, as DNA: TGTGCATCGCGTCAGGGGGCCCGAAACGAGCAGTACTTC. Protein sequence: CASRQGARNEQYF.

This clonotype appeared a few times. V usage is TRBV20-1 and J usage is TRBJ1-5; unclear D gene. Germline CDR1 and CDR2: DFQATT and SNEGSKA (reference sequence). The CDR3 contains 13 residues. V lost 3 bases and J 7 bases, leaving 13 bases between the germline ends. The CDR3 reads CSARATTKQPQHF. DNA for the CDR3: TGCAGTGCTAGGGCCACAACCAAGCAGCCCCAGCATTTT.

This clonotype was counted between two and nine times. V usage is TRBV20-1 and J usage is TRBJ2-3; 9 bases agree with TRBD2. The CDR3 runs to 18 residues. Germline values: CDR1 DFQATT, CDR2 SNEGSKA (reference sequence). J lost 0 bases, V lost 3 bases, and 13 bases had no gene match. The CDR3 here is CSASPAGGSMISTDTQYF. The CDR3 DNA follows: TGCAGTGCTAGTCCAGCGGGGGGAAGTATGATAAGCACAGATACGCAGTATTTT.

The V call is TRBV5-1, the J call TRBJ1-2; TRBD1 aligns across 11 bases. Per germline, CDR1 SGHRS and CDR2 YFSETQ. The CDR3 contains 16 residues. Losses at the gene ends were 0 bases for V and 8 bases for J; bases not matched to a gene: 9. DNA for the CDR3: TGCGCCAGCAGCTTGGCCGGGGGGACAGGGGGATTCGGCTACACCTTC. It specifies CASSLAGGTGGFGYTF. The complete variable domain, with remaining parts taken from reference TRBV5-1 and TRBJ1-2, reads KAGVTQTPRYLIKTRGQQVTLSCSPISGHRSVSWYQQTPGQGLQFLFEYFSETQRNKGNFPGRFSGRQFSNSRSEMNVSTLELGDSALYLCASSLAGGTGGFGYTFGSGTRLTVV.

The chain combines TRBV20-1 with TRBJ2-1, with D hard to call. The CDR3 length is 15 residues. CDR1 DFQATT and CDR2 SNEGSKA come from the germline V gene (reference sequence). Between the trimmed V and J ends, which lost 3 bases and 2 bases, there was a span of 14 bases. The CDR3, as DNA: TGCAGTGCTAGGTCATCGAGGCACCCCTACAATGAGCAGTTCTTC. This translates into CSARSSRHPYNEQFF.

This clonotype was seen only a few times. The chain carries TRBV20-1 and TRBJ2-1; D possibly corresponds to TRBD1 (5 bases). The CDR3 runs to 17 residues. The germline gives CDR1 DFQATT, CDR2 SNEGSKA (reference sequence). Trimming cost V 0 bases and J 0 bases, with 15 bases left between them. The CDR3 bases are TGCAGTGCTAGAGATCAACGAAGGGGCGGCTCCTACAATGAGCAGTTCTTC. It specifies CSARDQRRGGSYNEQFF.

The chain links TRBV6-4 to TRBJ2-3, with 14 positions matching TRBD2. This CDR3 is built from 15 residues. Germline-derived CDR1 and CDR2 are MRHNA and SNTAGT. V lost 5 bases, J lost 5 bases, and 3 bases stayed unmatched. CDR3 coding DNA: TGTGCCAGCAGTCGACTAGCGGGGGGGGAAGATACGCAGTATTTT. Its protein is CASSRLAGGEDTQYF.

The chain couples TRBV15 to TRBJ2-7; D not certain. Germline V gene lookup returns CDR1 LNHNV and CDR2 YYDKDF (reference sequence). The length of the CDR3 is 16 residues. Between the trimmed V and J ends, which lost 0 bases and 0 bases, there was a span of 12 bases. CDR3 sequence (DNA): TGTGCCACCAGCAGAGAGCACGGCTTTAGCTCCTACGAGCAGTACTTC. Its protein product is CATSREHGFSSYEQYF.